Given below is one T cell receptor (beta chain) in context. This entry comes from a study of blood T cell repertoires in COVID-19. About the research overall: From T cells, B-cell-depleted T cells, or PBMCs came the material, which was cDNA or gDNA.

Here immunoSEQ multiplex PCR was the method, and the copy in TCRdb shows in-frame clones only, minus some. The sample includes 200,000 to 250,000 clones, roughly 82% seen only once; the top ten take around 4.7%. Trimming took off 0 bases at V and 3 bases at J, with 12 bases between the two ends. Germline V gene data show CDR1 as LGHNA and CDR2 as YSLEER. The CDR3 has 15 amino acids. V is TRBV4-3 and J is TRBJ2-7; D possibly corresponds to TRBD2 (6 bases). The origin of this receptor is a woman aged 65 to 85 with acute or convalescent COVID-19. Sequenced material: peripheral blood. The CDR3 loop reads CASSQEERAGYEQYF. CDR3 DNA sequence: TGCGCCAGCAGCCAAGAAGAGCGGGCGGGCTACGAGCAGTACTTC.